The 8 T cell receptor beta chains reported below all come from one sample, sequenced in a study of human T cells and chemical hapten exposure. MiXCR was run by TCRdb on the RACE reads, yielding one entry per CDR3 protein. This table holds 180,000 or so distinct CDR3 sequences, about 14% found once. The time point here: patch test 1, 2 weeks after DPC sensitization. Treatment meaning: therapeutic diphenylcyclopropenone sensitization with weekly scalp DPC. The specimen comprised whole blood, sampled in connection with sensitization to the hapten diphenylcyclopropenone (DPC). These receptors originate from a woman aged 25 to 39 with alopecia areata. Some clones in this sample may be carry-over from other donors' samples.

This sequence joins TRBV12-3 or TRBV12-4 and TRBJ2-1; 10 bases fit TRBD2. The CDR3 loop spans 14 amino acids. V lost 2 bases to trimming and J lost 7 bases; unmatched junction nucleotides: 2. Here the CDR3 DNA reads TGTGCCAGCAGTTTACTAGCGGGAGCGAATGAGCAGTTCTTC. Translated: CASSLLAGANEQFF.

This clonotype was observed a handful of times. CDR3 DNA sequence: TGCAGTGCTCATCCGGGACTAGCGGCTGACAATGAGCAGTTCTTC. It codes for CSAHPGLAADNEQFF. The genes are TRBV20-1 and TRBJ2-1, with 11 bases matching TRBD2. Losses at the gene ends were 5 bases for V and 5 bases for J; bases not matched to a gene: 8. The CDR3 extends over 15 amino acids. CDR1 is DFQATT and CDR2 is SNEGSKA in the germline V gene (reference sequence).

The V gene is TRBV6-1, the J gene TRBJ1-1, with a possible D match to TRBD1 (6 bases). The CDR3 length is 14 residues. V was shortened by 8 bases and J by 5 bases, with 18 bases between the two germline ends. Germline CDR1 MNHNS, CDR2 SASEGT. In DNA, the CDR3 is TGTGCCAGCGGATCGGGCAGGGGATGGACTGAAGCTTTCTTT. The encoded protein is CASGSGRGWTEAFF.

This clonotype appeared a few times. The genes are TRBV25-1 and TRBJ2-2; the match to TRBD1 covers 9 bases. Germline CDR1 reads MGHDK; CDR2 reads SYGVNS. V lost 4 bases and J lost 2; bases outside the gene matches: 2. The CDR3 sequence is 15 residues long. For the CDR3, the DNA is TGTGCCAGCAGTGGAACAGGGGGCAACACCGGGGAGCTGTTTTTT. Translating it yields CASSGTGGNTGELFF.

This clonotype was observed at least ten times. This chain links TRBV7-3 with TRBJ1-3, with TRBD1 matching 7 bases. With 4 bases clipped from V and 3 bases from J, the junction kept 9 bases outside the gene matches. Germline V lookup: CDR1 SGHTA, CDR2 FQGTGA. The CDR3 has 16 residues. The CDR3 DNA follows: TGTGCCAGCAGCTCAGACAGGGTATACCATGGAAACACCATATATTTT. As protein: CASSSDRVYHGNTIYF.

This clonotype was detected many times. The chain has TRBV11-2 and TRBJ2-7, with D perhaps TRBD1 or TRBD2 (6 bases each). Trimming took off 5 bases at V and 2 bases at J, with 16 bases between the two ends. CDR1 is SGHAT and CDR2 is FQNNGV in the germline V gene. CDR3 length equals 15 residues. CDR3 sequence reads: CASSLFYGGAYEQYF. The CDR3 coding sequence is TGTGCCAGCAGCCTCTTTTACGGGGGCGCCTACGAGCAGTACTTC. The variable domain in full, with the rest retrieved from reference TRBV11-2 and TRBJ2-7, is EAGVAQSPRYKIIEKRQSVAFWCNPISGHATLYWYQQILGQGPKLLIQFQNNGVVDDSQLPKDRFSAERLKGVDSTLKIQPAKLEDSAVYLCASSLFYGGAYEQYFGPGTRLTVT.

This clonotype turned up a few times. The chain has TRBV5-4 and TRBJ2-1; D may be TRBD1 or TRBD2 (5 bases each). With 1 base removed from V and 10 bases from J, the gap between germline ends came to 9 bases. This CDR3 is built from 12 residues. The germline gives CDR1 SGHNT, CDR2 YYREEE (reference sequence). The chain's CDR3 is CASSLWGSEQFF. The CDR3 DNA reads TGTGCCAGCAGCTTGTGGGGGAGCGAGCAGTTCTTC.

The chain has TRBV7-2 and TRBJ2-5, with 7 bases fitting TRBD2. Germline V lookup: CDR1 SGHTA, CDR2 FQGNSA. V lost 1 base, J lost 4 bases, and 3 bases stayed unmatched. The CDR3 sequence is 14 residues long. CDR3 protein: CASSLDTSVETQYF. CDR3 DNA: TGTGCCAGCAGCTTAGACACTAGCGTAGAGACCCAGTACTTC.